This entry lists 10 T cell receptor beta chains sequenced from one sample in a study of shared clonotypes between healthy human individuals. Sequenced by immunoSEQ multiplex PCR; TCRdb stores in-frame clones only, minus some. The repertoire includes about 590,000 clones, roughly 95% of them detected once, and about 0.11% sits in the top ten. Positive CCR7 selection of CD45RO-negative cells yielded the naive CD8 cells, and terminally differentiated effector memory CD45RA+ cells were excluded. Specimen: naive CD8+ T cells sorted from blood. These receptors came from a woman in her thirties in good health.

The chain carries TRBV2 and TRBJ2-1, with D unresolved. V gave up 7 bases and J gave up 6 bases, with 4 bases separating them. This CDR3 is built from 10 residues. Per germline, CDR1 SNHLY and CDR2 FYNNEI. The DNA of the CDR3 is TGTGCCAGCAACACCAATGAGCAGTTCTTC. Residues: CASNTNEQFF.

This chain links TRBV5-6 with TRBJ1-1; no firm D call. Germline V CDR1 and CDR2: SGHDT, YYEEEE. The CDR3 sequence is 14 residues long. Trimming took off 3 bases at V and 1 base at J, with 10 bases between the two ends. This CDR3 is CASSWAGANTEAFF. Here the CDR3 DNA reads TGTGCCAGCAGCTGGGCCGGAGCGAACACTGAAGCTTTCTTT.

The chain couples TRBV27 to TRBJ1-5, with TRBD1 as a possible D gene (5 bases). Deletions cut 2 bases from V and 6 bases from J, with 11 bases between. Germline assignment: CDR1 MNHEY and CDR2 SMNVEV (reference sequence). The CDR3 spans 14 residues. For the CDR3, the DNA is TGTGCCAGCAGTTTAGCGCCAGGGACTCAGCCCCAGCATTTT. Its protein product is CASSLAPGTQPQHF.

The chain has TRBV18 and TRBJ2-7; TRBD2 agrees at 7 bases. CDR1 is KGHSH and CDR2 is LQKENI in the germline V gene. This CDR3 has 14 amino acids. V shed 2 bases and J 8 bases; nucleotides not matched to a gene: 9. CDR3: CASSPEGGFSKQYF. CDR3 nucleotide sequence: TGTGCCAGCTCACCAGAGGGAGGGTTCTCAAAGCAGTACTTC.

The CDR3 region is CASSLFTSGSFNTGELFF. DNA for the CDR3: TGTGCCAGCAGTTTATTTACTAGCGGGAGCTTTAACACCGGGGAGCTGTTTTTT. The chain is built from TRBV28 and TRBJ2-2, with 11 bases that match TRBD2. Germline lookup yields CDR1 MDHEN and CDR2 SYDVKM. The ends lost 1 base at V and 2 bases at J; junction bases unmatched: 6. The CDR3 covers 18 residues.

V gene TRBV27 combines with J gene TRBJ2-1; D is unclear. The CDR3 extends over 13 amino acids. The V end lost 3 bases, the J end lost 7 bases, and 10 bases lay between the germline ends. The germline V gene has CDR1 MNHEY and CDR2 SMNVEV (reference sequence). CDR3 loop: CASSFNSANEQFF. As DNA, the CDR3 is TGTGCCAGCAGTTTTAACTCAGCGAATGAGCAGTTCTTC.

The gene calls are TRBV9 and TRBJ2-1, with 7 bases that match TRBD2. Germline lookup yields CDR1 SGDLS and CDR2 YYNGEE. The ends lost 1 base at V and 10 bases at J; junction bases unmatched: 8. The length of the CDR3 is 14 residues. The CDR3 reads CASSVTTSLREQFF. CDR3 nucleotide sequence: TGTGCCAGCAGCGTAACGACTAGCCTTAGGGAGCAGTTCTTC.

The chain combines TRBV19 with TRBJ2-7; tentatively, D is TRBD2 (5 bases). Germline V gives CDR1 LNHDA, CDR2 SQIVND (reference sequence). The CDR3 is 15 amino acids. With 1 base removed from V and 1 base from J, the gap between germline ends came to 11 bases. CDR3 coding DNA: TGTGCCAGTAGTATAGCAGCGGTCACGTCCTACGAGCAGTACTTC. Translating it yields CASSIAAVTSYEQYF.

Remarks on this clone: Distinct nucleotide sequences in the sample also encode this CDR3. This rearrangement joins TRBV5-4 to TRBJ2-7, with 8 bases identical to TRBD2. V dropped 4 bases and J dropped 4; count of bases not matched to a gene: 1. The V gene's germline CDR1 is SGHNT and CDR2 YYREEE (reference sequence). This CDR3 region has 12 residues. Written as DNA, the CDR3 is TGTGCCAGCAGCCCGGGAGGGTACGAGCAGTACTTC. Translating it yields CASSPGGYEQYF.

The V and J genes are TRBV27 and TRBJ1-2; D remains unclear. The CDR3 runs to 15 residues. Germline V gene sequence: CDR1 MNHEY, CDR2 SMNVEV (reference sequence). Trimming removed 8 bases from V and 4 bases from J, with 20 bases in between. CDR3 region: CASLGSSPAGYGYTF. CDR3 bases: TGTGCCAGCCTCGGCAGCAGTCCGGCGGGCTATGGCTACACCTTC.